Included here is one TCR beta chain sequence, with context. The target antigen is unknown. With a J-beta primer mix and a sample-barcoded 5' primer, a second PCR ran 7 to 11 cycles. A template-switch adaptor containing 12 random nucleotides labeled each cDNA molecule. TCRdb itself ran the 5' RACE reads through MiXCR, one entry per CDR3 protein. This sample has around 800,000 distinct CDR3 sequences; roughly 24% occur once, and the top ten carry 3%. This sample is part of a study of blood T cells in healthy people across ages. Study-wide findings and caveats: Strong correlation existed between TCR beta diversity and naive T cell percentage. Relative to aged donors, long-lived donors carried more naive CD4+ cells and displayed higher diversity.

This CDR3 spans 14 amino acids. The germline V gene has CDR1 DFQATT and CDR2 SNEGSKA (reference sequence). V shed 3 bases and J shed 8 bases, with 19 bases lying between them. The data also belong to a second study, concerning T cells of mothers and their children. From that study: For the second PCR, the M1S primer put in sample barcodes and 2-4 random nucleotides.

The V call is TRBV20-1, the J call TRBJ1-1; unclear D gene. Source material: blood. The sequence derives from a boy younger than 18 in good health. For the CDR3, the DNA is TGCAGTGCTAGCCCCGGACTTTTTCACGGAGAAGCTTTCTTT. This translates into CSASPGLFHGEAFF.